These T cell receptor beta chains were read from a single sample in a study of spatial heterogeneity in lung cancer. Via MiXCR, TCRdb re-called the 5' RACE reads, giving one row per CDR3 protein. This table has 40,000 to 55,000 distinct CDR3 sequences, roughly 15% appearing once. The specimen was PBMCs, collected at surgery. The receptors derive from a male donor with early-stage non-small cell lung cancer. Both conserved end residues are part of each CDR3. D genes are given only for firm matches. Expanded clones get a size class; other rows say once, few or many, or leave the size out.

V gene	D gene	clone size	J gene	CDR3 DNA	CDR3 protein
TRBV20-1	TRBD1	-	TRBJ1-5	TGCAGTGCTAGTAGACAGGGGGATCAGCCCCAGCATTTT	CSASRQGDQPQHF
TRBV6-6	-	few	TRBJ2-5	TGTGCCAGCAGTTACTCGACACTAGTTGGAGAGACCCAGTACTTC	CASSYSTLVGETQYF
TRBV7-9	TRBD2	few	TRBJ2-3	TGTGCCAGCAGCTTAGGGACTAGCGGAGATACGCAGTATTTT	CASSLGTSGDTQYF
TRBV3-1	TRBD1	few	TRBJ2-4	TGTGCCAGCAGCCAAGGGACAGGCCCCAACATTCAGTACTTC	CASSQGTGPNIQYF
TRBV6-2/TRBV6-3	TRBD2	few	TRBJ2-5	TGTGCCAGCAGCCCGGGACTAGCGGGAAGAGAGACCCAGTACTTC	CASSPGLAGRETQYF
TRBV28	-	few	TRBJ1-2	TGTGCCAGCAGTTTATGGGGTGGAAGTTATGGCTACACCTTC	CASSLWGGSYGYTF
TRBV4-3	-	many	TRBJ2-3	TGCGCCAGCAGCCCTTGGGTGGGGCTGGGCACAGATACGCAGTATTTT	CASSPWVGLGTDTQYF
TRBV7-2	-	few	TRBJ1-5	TGTGCCAGCAGCGACCAGGTTTTGAGCAATCAGCCCCAGCATTTT	CASSDQVLSNQPQHF
TRBV29-1	TRBD1	many	TRBJ1-2	TGCAGCGTTGACGTCCAGAGGACAGGGCTTAACTATGGCTACACCTTC	CSVDVQRTGLNYGYTF
TRBV6-5	TRBD2	-	TRBJ2-7	TGTACCAGCAGCGATCTAGCGGGAGTTTACGAGCAGTACTTC	CTSSDLAGVYEQYF